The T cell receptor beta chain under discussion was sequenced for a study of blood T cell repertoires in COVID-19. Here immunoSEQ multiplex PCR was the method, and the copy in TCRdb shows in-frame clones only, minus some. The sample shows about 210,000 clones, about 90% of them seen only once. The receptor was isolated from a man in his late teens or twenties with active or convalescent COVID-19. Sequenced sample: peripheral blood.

The CDR3 coding sequence is TGTGCCAGCAGCAAAGCCGCCGGTAGCTCTGGGGCCAACGTCCTGACTTTC. Its translation is CASSKAAGSSGANVLTF. The chain combines TRBV21-1 with TRBJ2-6; the table gives TRBD2 as D, unverified against the DNA. TRBV21-1 has pseudogene status. The CDR3 spans 17 residues.